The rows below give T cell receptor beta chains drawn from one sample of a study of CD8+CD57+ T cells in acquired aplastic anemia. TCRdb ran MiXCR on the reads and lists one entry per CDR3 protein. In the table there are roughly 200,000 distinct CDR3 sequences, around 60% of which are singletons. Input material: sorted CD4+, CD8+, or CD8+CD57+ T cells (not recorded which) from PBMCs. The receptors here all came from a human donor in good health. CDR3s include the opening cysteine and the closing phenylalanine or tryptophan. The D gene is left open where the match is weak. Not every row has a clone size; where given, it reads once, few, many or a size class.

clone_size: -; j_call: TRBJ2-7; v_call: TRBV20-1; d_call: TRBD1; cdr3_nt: TGCAGTGCTAGGGATAAGGGATCGGGACAGGGTAATCCCGAGCAGTACTTC; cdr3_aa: CSARDKGSGQGNPEQYF
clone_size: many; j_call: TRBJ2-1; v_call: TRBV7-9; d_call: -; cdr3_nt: TGTGCCAGCAGCCCATCGGACAATGAGCAGTTCTTC; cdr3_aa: CASSPSDNEQFF
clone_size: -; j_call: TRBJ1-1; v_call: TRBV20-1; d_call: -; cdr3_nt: TGCAGTGCCGTAAGGGTGATGAACACTGAAGCTTTCTTT; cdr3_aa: CSAVRVMNTEAFF
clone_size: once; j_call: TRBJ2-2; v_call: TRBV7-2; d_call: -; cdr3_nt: TGTGCCAGCAGGAAGGGTTCGACCACCGGGGAGCTGTTTTTT; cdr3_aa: CASRKGSTTGELFF
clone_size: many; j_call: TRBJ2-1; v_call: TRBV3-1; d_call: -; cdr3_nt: TGTGCCAGCAGCCTCCCGGTCGCCGGGAGTGGTTACAATGAGCAGTTCTTC; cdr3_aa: CASSLPVAGSGYNEQFF
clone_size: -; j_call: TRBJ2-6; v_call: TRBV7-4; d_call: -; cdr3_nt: TGTGCCAGCAGCTTAGTGGGGACTGGGGCCAACGTCCTGACTTTC; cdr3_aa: CASSLVGTGANVLTF
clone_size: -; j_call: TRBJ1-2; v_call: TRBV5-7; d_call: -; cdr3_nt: TGTGCCAGCAGACTCGAGCGGGGTTCTGGCTACACCTTC; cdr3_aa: CASRLERGSGYTF
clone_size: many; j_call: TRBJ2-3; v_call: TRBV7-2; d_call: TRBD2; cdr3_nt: TGTGCCAGCAGCTTAGATGGGACTAGCGGGAGTTCGGGCACAGATACGCAGTATTTT; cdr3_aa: CASSLDGTSGSSGTDTQYF
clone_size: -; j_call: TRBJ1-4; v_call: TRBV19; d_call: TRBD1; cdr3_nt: TGTGCCGGTACCCGTACCGGGACAGCTACTAATGAAAAACTGTTTTTT; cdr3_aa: CAGTRTGTATNEKLFF
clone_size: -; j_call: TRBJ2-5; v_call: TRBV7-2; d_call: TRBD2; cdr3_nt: TGTGCCAGCAGCACCTGGAGCGGGGAACAAGAGACCCAGTACTTC; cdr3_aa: CASSTWSGEQETQYF
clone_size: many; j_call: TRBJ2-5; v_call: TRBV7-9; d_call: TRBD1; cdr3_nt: TGTGCCAGCAGCTTAACAGGGGGGCAAGAGACCCAGTACTTC; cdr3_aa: CASSLTGGQETQYF
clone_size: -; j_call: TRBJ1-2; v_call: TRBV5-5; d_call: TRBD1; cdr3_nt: TGTGCCAGCAGGGGGACAGGGACCCATGGCTGCACCTTC; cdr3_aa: CASRGTGTHGCTF
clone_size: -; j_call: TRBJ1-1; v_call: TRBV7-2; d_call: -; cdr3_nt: TGTGCCAGCAGCTTAAATGGGGTGCAGGGGCGCACTGAAGCTTTCTTT; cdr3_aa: CASSLNGVQGRTEAFF
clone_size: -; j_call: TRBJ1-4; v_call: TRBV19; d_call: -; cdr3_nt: TGTGCCAGTAGTCCTTTCCGGGACAAGAATGAAAAACTGTTTTTT; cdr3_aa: CASSPFRDKNEKLFF
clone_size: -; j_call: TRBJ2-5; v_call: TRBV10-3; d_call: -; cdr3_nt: TGTGCCATCAGTGCAGGAGCTCAGGAGACCCAGTACTTC; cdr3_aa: CAISAGAQETQYF
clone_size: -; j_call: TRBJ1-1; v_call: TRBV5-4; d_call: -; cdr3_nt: TGTGCCAGCAGCTCACAGGCTACAGTGAACACTGAAGCTTTCTTT; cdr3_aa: CASSSQATVNTEAFF
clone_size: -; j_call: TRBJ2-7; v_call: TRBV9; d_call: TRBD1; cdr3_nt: TGTGCCAGCAGCGGGACAGGGGTTACCTACGAGCAGTACTTC; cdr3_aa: CASSGTGVTYEQYF
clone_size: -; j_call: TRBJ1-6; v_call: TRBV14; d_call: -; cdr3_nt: TGTGCCAGCAGCCAATTGAGGGACACCTATAATTCACCCCTCCACTTT; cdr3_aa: CASSQLRDTYNSPLHF
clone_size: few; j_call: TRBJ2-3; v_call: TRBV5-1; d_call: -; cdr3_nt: TGCGCCAGCAGCTTGGCCGGCGGGTCAGTGGGGGATACGCAGTATTTT; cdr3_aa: CASSLAGGSVGDTQYF
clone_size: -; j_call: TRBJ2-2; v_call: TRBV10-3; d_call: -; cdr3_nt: TGTGCCATCGGGGACGGGAACACCGGGGAGCTGTTTTTT; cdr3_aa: CAIGDGNTGELFF
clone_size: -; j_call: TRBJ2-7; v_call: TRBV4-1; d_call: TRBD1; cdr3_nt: TGCGCCAGCAGCCCCGCCACGGGACAGGGTGGTCTCTACGAGCAGTACTTC; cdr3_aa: CASSPATGQGGLYEQYF
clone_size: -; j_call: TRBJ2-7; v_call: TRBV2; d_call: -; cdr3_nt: TGTGCCAGTAGTCAGGGACCGACACCCTACGAGCAGTACTTC; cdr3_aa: CASSQGPTPYEQYF
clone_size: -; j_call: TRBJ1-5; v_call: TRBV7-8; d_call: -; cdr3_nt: TGTGCCAGCAGCATAACGGGGGGGACGGGGCCCCAGCATTTT; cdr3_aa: CASSITGGTGPQHF
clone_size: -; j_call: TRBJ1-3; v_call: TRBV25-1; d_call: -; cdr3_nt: TGTGCCAGCAGTGAATCAGGGATCGAAGGAAACACCATATATTTT; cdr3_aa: CASSESGIEGNTIYF
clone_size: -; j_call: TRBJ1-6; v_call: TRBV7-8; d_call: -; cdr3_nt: TGTGCCAGCAGCTTAGCGGGTCCAGCTGCGTCACCCCTCCACTTT; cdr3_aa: CASSLAGPAASPLHF
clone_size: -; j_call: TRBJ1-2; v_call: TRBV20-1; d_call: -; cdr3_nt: TGCAGTGCTAGAGATCAAGCCAGACCTTATGGCTACACCTTC; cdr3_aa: CSARDQARPYGYTF
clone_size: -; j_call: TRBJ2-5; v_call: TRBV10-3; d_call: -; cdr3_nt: TGTGCCATCAGTGAGGGGCGGGGTGGAGAGACCCAGTACTTC; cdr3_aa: CAISEGRGGETQYF
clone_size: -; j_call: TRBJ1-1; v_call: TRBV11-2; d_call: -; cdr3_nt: TGTGCCAGCAGCTTAGGTCGGGATGGCACTGAAGCTTTCTTT; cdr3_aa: CASSLGRDGTEAFF
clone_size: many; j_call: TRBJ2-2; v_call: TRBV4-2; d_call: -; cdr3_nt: TGTGCCAGCAGCCAAGAGTCAGGGGGAGGCACCGGGGAGCTGTTTTTT; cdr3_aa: CASSQESGGGTGELFF
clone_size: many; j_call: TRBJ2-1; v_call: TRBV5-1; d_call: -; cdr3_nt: TGCGCCAGCAGCTCCCCGACAGGAACACACCATGAGCAGTTCTTC; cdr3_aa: CASSSPTGTHHEQFF
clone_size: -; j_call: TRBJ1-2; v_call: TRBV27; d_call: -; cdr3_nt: TGTGCCAGCAGTACCCAGGGAGCTAACTATGGCTACACCTTC; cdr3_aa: CASSTQGANYGYTF
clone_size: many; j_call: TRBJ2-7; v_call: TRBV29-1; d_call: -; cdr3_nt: TGCAGCGTTTCCCAGGGAGATTACGAGCAGTACTTC; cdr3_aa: CSVSQGDYEQYF
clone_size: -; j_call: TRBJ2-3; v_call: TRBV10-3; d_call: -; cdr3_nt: TGTGCCAGCAGCAGCCCCAGGGAGCCAGATACGCAGTATTTT; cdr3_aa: CASSSPREPDTQYF
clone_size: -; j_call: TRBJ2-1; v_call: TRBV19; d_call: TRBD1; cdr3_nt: TGTGCCACAGGGGGCCGCTCCTACAATGAGCAGTTCTTC; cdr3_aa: CATGGRSYNEQFF
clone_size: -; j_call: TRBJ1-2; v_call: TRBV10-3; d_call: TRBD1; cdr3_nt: TGTGCCATCACCGGGGACCTTTGGACAGGGGTGAGCTATGGCTACACCTTC; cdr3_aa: CAITGDLWTGVSYGYTF
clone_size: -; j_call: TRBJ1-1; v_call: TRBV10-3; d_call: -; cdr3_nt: TGTGCCATCAGTAGTACGGGGGGGAACACTGAAGCTTTCTTT; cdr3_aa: CAISSTGGNTEAFF
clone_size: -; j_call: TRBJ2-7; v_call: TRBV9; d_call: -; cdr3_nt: TGTGCCAGCAGCGGGCGGACTTTCCAGGACGAGCAGTACTTC; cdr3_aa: CASSGRTFQDEQYF
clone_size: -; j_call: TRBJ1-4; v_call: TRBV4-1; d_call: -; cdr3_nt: TGCGCCAGCAGCCAAGTCATAGCAACTAATGAAAAACTGTTTTTT; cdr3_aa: CASSQVIATNEKLFF
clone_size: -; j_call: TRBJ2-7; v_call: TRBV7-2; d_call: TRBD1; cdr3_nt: TGTGCCAGCAGCCCCTGGACAGGATCCTACGAGCAGTACTTC; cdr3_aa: CASSPWTGSYEQYF
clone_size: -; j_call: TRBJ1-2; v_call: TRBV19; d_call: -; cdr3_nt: TGTGCCAGTAGTATAGCGGCAGGCTATGGCTACACCTTC; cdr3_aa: CASSIAAGYGYTF
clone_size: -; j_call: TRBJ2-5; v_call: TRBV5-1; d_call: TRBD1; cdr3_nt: TGCGCCAGCAGCTTGGAGGCTACGGGACAGGGGGGGCAAGAGACCCAGTACTTC; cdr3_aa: CASSLEATGQGGQETQYF
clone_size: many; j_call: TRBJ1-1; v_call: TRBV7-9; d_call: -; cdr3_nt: TGTGCCAGCAGCTTCGCTGGGACTGAAGCTTTCTTT; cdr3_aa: CASSFAGTEAFF
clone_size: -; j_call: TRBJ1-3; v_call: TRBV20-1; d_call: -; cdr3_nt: TGCAGTGCCCGACCAGGGATCTCTGGAAACACCATATATTTT; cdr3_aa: CSARPGISGNTIYF
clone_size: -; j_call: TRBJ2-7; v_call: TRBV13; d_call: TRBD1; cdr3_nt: TGTGCCAGCAGCTCTTCGGGACAGCACTACGAGCAGTACTTC; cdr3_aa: CASSSSGQHYEQYF
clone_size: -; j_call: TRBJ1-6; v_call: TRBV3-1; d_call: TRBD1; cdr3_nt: TGTGCCAGCAGCCAGAGGGACAGGGGGCTGAATTCGCCACCCCTCCACTTT; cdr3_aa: CASSQRDRGLNSPPLHF
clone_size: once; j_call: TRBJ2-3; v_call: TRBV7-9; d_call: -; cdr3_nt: TGTGCCAGCAGCCCGCCTTACCCGCAGGACAGCAGCACAGATACGCAGTATTTT; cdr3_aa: CASSPPYPQDSSTDTQYF
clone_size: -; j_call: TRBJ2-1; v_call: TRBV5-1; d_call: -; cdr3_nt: TGCGCCAGCAGCTTGGGAGGGGCCTACAATGAGCAGTTCTTC; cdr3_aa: CASSLGGAYNEQFF
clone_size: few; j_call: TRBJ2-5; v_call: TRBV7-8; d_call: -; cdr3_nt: TGTGCCAGCAGCTCGGACCCGACGAGGACCCAGTACTTC; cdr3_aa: CASSSDPTRTQYF
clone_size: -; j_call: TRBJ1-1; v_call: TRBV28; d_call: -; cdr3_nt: TGTGCCAGCAGTTTATGGGGGCGGGGCAACATGAACACTGAAGCTTTCTTT; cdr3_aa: CASSLWGRGNMNTEAFF
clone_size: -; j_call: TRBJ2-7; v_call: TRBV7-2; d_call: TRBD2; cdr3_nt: TGTGCCAGCAGCTTAGCGGCGGGGGTGGGGGCCTACGAGCAGTACTTC; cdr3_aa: CASSLAAGVGAYEQYF
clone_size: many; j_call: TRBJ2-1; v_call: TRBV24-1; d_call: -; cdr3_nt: TGTGCCACCAGTGATTTGATAGAATCTGAGCAGTTCTTC; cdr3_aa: CATSDLIESEQFF
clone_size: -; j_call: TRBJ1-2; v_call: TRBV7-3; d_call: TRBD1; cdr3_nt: TGTGCCAGCAGCCCTACGGGACAGGGCCAGGGCGGCTACACCTTC; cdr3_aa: CASSPTGQGQGGYTF
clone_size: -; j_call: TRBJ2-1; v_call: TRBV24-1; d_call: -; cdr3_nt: TGTGCCACCAGTTCCCCAGGGCAGGGATACAATGAGCAGTTCTTC; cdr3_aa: CATSSPGQGYNEQFF
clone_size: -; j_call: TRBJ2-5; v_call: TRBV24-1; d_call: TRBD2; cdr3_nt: TGTGCCACCAGTGATAGCGGGACGTACCAAGAGACCCAGTACTTC; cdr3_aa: CATSDSGTYQETQYF
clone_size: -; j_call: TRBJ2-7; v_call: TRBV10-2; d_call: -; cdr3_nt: TGCGCCAGCAGTGAGGGGGGCTCTCAGTACTTC; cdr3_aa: CASSEGGSQYF
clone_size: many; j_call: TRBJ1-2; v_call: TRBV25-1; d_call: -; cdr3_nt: TGTGCCAGCAGTAAGGTCGGGGGGGGTGGCTACACCTTC; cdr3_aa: CASSKVGGGGYTF
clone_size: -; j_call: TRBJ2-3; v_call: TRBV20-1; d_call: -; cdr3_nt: TGCAGTGCTAGAGACCGCGTCACAGATACGCAGTATTTT; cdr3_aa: CSARDRVTDTQYF
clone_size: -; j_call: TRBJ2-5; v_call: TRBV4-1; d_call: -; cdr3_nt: TGCGCCAGCGGGGGAAAAGAAGAGACCCAGTACTTC; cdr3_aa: CASGGKEETQYF
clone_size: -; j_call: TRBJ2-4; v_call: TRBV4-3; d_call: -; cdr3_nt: TGCGCCAGCAGCCAGGGGTTGCTGGAAAACATTCAGTACTTC; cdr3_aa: CASSQGLLENIQYF
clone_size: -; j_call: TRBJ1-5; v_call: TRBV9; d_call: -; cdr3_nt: TGTGCCAGCAGCGTGGAGGGGGATACGCAGCATTTT; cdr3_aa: CASSVEGDTQHF